This T cell receptor beta chain is drawn from a study of neurological immune-mediated disorders. Study conclusions and caveats: Falling below healthy controls, multiple sclerosis showed the least TCR clonal expansion, while HTLV-1-associated myelopathy showed the most.

In this sample, this clonotype turned up a few times. The antigen is undetermined. Time point denoted: technical triplicate 2. From 2 million PBMCs stored at -80 C, the unsorted libraries were generated. CDR1 is SGHDT and CDR2 is YYEEEE in the germline V gene. V was clipped by 4 bases and J by 4 bases, with 3 bases between them. The CDR3 is 11 residues long. cDNA was made by 5'RACE with 10-nucleotide random UMIs. Each CDR3 protein gets one entry after TCRdb re-called the 5' RACE reads with MiXCR. The data contain about 59,000 distinct CDR3 sequences, less than 25% of them seen just once; the ten biggest clones take up about 5%.

This sequence originates from a man aged 55 to 70 with HTLV-1-associated myelopathy (HAM/TSP). V and J are TRBV5-6 and TRBJ2-1; D gene ambiguous. Sequenced input: PBMCs. In DNA form, the CDR3 reads TGTGCCAGCAGCACTTACAATGAGCAGTTCTTC. This encodes CASSTYNEQFF.